The 28 T cell receptor beta chains below were found in one sample sequenced in a study of blood T cell repertoires in COVID-19. Using immunoSEQ multiplex PCR, the repertoire was profiled, and TCRdb retains in-frame clones only, with some absent. This sample yields under 250,000 clones, of which approximately 84% are seen a single time; more than 9% belongs to the top ten. Sequences were obtained from peripheral blood. These TCRs come from a man in his fifties with COVID-19, enrolled during active disease.

The chain employs TRBV19 and TRBJ1-4; D is undetermined. Germline CDR1 LNHDA, CDR2 SQIVND (reference sequence). V was shortened by 3 bases and J by 6 bases, with 5 bases between the two germline ends. The CDR3 is 12 residues long. The CDR3 region is CASSIADEKLFF. The DNA for the CDR3 is TGTGCCAGTAGTATTGCGGATGAAAAACTGTTTTTT.

The chain combines TRBV7-9 with TRBJ1-1, with 9 positions matching TRBD1. The CDR3 has 15 amino acids. From germline, CDR1 is SEHNR and CDR2 FQNEAQ (reference sequence). V trimming: 1 base; J trimming: 9 bases; junction bases outside the gene matches: 9. The CDR3 loop reads CASSLGGQGALKAFF. The CDR3 DNA reads TGTGCCAGCAGCTTAGGGGGACAGGGAGCGCTAAAAGCTTTCTTT.

This clone turned up a few times. The rearrangement joins TRBV11-2 to TRBJ1-2, with 8 bases identical to TRBD1. The germline CDR1 and CDR2 sequences are SGHAT and FQNNGV. The ends lost 3 bases at V and 7 bases at J; junction bases unmatched: 4. The CDR3 consists of 13 residues. CDR3 residues: CASSLAGGRGYTF. CDR3 nucleotides: TGTGCCAGCAGCTTGGCAGGGGGCCGTGGCTACACCTTC.

This clone was observed a handful of times. V is TRBV5-1 and J is TRBJ2-7, with TRBD1 identical over 12 bases. The J segment lost 7 bases and the V segment lost 4 bases, leaving 12 bases of the junction unmatched. Germline V gives CDR1 SGHRS, CDR2 YFSETQ. This CDR3 contains 16 residues. CDR3 nucleotides: TGCGCCAGCAGCCCCCTACCGGGACAGGGGGCGGGGGAGCAGTACTTC. Translated, it gives CASSPLPGQGAGEQYF.

The chain carries TRBV7-3 and TRBJ2-1; D is unresolved. V was trimmed by 2 bases and J by 2 bases, leaving 10 bases between them. Looked up from germline, CDR1 is SGHTA and CDR2 is FQGTGA. The CDR3 has 15 amino acids. CDR3 DNA: TGTGCCAGCAGCTTATCGTCCAGCGCCTACAATGAGCAGTTCTTC. It translates to CASSLSSSAYNEQFF.

This chain links TRBV14 with TRBJ2-3; a weak D match, TRBD1 (5 bases). The V end was cut by 2 bases, the J end by 4 bases, with 13 bases between. Per germline, CDR1 SGHDN and CDR2 FVKESK. There are 15 residues in the CDR3. CDR3 amino acids: CASSQPYWGPDTQYF. For the CDR3, the DNA is TGTGCCAGCAGCCAACCTTACTGGGGCCCAGATACGCAGTATTTT.

This chain connects TRBV9 to TRBJ2-5, with a possible D match to TRBD2 (5 bases). CDR1 is SGDLS and CDR2 is YYNGEE in the germline V gene. CDR3 size: 16 residues. Trimming removed 0 bases at V and 4 bases at J, with 16 bases between. The CDR3 region is CASSVVGEFYGETQYF. The CDR3 nucleotides are TGTGCCAGCAGCGTAGTTGGGGAGTTTTACGGAGAGACCCAGTACTTC.

The table lists this clone with a count of one. The chain links TRBV18 to TRBJ2-7; 7 bases line up with TRBD1. The CDR3 totals 18 residues. With 2 bases clipped from V and 0 bases from J, the junction kept 13 bases outside the gene matches. Germline lookup yields CDR1 KGHSH and CDR2 LQKENI. The CDR3 sequence is CASSPTTGTPSRSYEQYF. Written as DNA, the CDR3 is TGTGCCAGCTCACCAACGACAGGGACCCCCTCCCGCTCCTACGAGCAGTACTTC.

This clone was seen a handful of times. V gene TRBV10-3 combines with J gene TRBJ1-1; 8 positions match TRBD1. This CDR3 comprises 13 residues. V shed 9 bases and J 1 base; nucleotides not matched to a gene: 4. CDR1 is ENHRY, CDR2 SYGVKD, per germline. The CDR3 here is CAMQDRANTEAFF. The DNA of the CDR3 is TGTGCCATGCAGGACAGGGCGAACACTGAAGCTTTCTTT.

The chain recombines TRBV10-3 with TRBJ1-3, with 9 positions matching TRBD1. V was pared by 0 bases and J by 0 bases, with 3 bases of the junction left unmatched. This CDR3 contains 17 residues. Germline loops: CDR1 ENHRY, CDR2 SYGVKD. The DNA for the CDR3 is TGTGCCATCAGTGAGTCTAGGACAGGGGTCTCTGGAAACACCATATATTTT. Amino acid sequence: CAISESRTGVSGNTIYF.

The chain recombines TRBV6-1 with TRBJ2-5, with 8 bases aligning to TRBD2. The CDR3 totals 17 residues. From germline, CDR1 is MNHNS and CDR2 SASEGT. The junction had 9 bases not matched to a gene; V was cut back by 0 bases and J by 3 bases. CDR3 protein: CASSEALRLAFKETQYF. The CDR3 DNA sequence: TGTGCCAGCAGTGAAGCATTGAGACTAGCGTTTAAAGAGACCCAGTACTTC.

The DNA for the CDR3 is TGTGCCAGTAGTCCCTTAGGTGGGGGGGTCTACGAGCAGTACTTC. It is translated as CASSPLGGGVYEQYF. The chain couples TRBV19 to TRBJ2-7, with 7 bases fitting TRBD2. The CDR3 runs to 15 residues. The trim removed 5 bases at V and 3 bases at J, leaving 10 bases unmatched. The germline V gene has CDR1 LNHDA and CDR2 SQIVND (reference sequence).

The chain carries TRBV10-3 and TRBJ2-2; D is unresolved. Germline CDR1 is ENHRY and CDR2 is SYGVKD. This CDR3 spans 15 amino acids. Trimming cost V 4 bases and J 4 bases, with 13 bases left between them. CDR3 nucleotides: TGTGCCATCAGTGCTCTAGAGGTTGGCACCGGGGAGCTGTTTTTT. Residues: CAISALEVGTGELFF.

This sequence joins TRBV12-3 or TRBV12-4 and TRBJ1-1; tentatively, D is TRBD1 (6 bases). Trimming removed 3 bases from V and 5 bases from J, with 10 bases in between. The CDR3 loop spans 13 amino acids. The CDR3 here is CASSFLRGTEAFF. CDR3 in DNA: TGTGCCAGCAGTTTTCTCAGGGGTACTGAAGCTTTCTTT.

The chain uses TRBV15 and TRBJ2-2, with 7 positions matching TRBD2. Germline V gene data show CDR1 as LNHNV and CDR2 as YYDKDF (reference sequence). CDR3 length: 15 residues. V shed 0 bases and J 6 bases; nucleotides not matched to a gene: 4. The CDR3 DNA reads TGTGCCACCAGCAGAGATGGGCGGGAGTCCGGGGAGCTGTTTTTT. Translating gives CATSRDGRESGELFF.

This rearrangement joins TRBV19 to TRBJ2-7; D may be TRBD1 (7 bases). This CDR3 region has 12 residues. The V gene lost 4 bases and the J gene lost 4 bases, with 8 bases spanning the gap. Germline loops: CDR1 LNHDA, CDR2 SQIVND (reference sequence). DNA of the CDR3: TGTGCCAGTAGTACAGGGGGGTACGAGCAGTACTTC. The encoded protein is CASSTGGYEQYF.

The V and J genes are TRBV28 and TRBJ2-1, with 8 nucleotides matching TRBD2. The CDR3 is 13 amino acids. The V gene's germline CDR1 is MDHEN and CDR2 SYDVKM. With 7 bases clipped from V and 6 bases from J, the junction kept 5 bases outside the gene matches. CDR3 coding DNA: TGTGCCAGCACGGGGGGGTTTAGCAATGAGCAGTTCTTC. Its protein is CASTGGFSNEQFF.

The rearrangement joins TRBV5-6 to TRBJ1-6; D is ambiguous. V shed 1 base and J shed 7 bases, with 15 bases lying between them. The CDR3 spans 16 residues. Germline lookup yields CDR1 SGHDT and CDR2 YYEEEE. CDR3 region: CASSLFSGARNSPLHF. The CDR3 coding sequence is TGTGCCAGCAGCTTGTTTAGTGGAGCACGGAATTCACCCCTCCACTTT. The entire variable domain, with the rest obtained from reference TRBV5-6 and TRBJ1-6, is as follows: DAGVTQSPTHLIKTRGQQVTLRCSPKSGHDTVSWYQQALGQGPQFIFQYYEEEERQRGNFPDRFSGHQFPNYSSELNVNALLLGDSALYLCASSLFSGARNSPLHFGNGTRLTVT.

This chain links TRBV27 with TRBJ1-3; 7 positions match TRBD1. J gave up 0 bases and V 5 bases, and 4 bases lay outside the gene matches. CDR1 is MNHEY and CDR2 is SMNVEV in the germline V gene (reference sequence). The CDR3 runs to 15 residues. The CDR3 here is CASSPGTASGNTIYF. Here the CDR3 DNA reads TGTGCCAGCAGTCCTGGGACAGCCTCTGGAAACACCATATATTTT.

J is TRBJ2-3 and V is TRBV27; TRBD1 is a possible D gene (6 bases). Germline lookup yields CDR1 MNHEY and CDR2 SMNVEV (reference sequence). Trimming pared 2 bases from V and 6 bases from J, leaving 21 bases between. CDR3 length: 17 residues. The DNA of the CDR3 is TGTGCCAGCAGTTTAGATTCCAGGGGAGAGGGAGTGGATACGCAGTATTTT. Protein product: CASSLDSRGEGVDTQYF.

This chain joins TRBV7-8 and TRBJ1-5, with TRBD1 as a possible D gene (5 bases). The CDR3 has 16 residues. Per the germline V gene, CDR1 is SGHVS and CDR2 is FQNEAQ. V was shortened by 5 bases and J by 5 bases, with 19 bases between the two germline ends. CDR3 sequence reads: CASSPPGRGGDQPQHF. CDR3 DNA sequence: TGTGCCAGCAGCCCCCCAGGGAGGGGTGGGGATCAGCCCCAGCATTTT.

The chain employs TRBV27 and TRBJ2-2; TRBD2 agrees at 7 bases. V gave up 5 bases and J gave up 2 bases; unmatched junction bases: 5. This CDR3 contains 15 residues. Germline V gene sequence: CDR1 MNHEY, CDR2 SMNVEV (reference sequence). The CDR3 DNA follows: TGTGCCAGCAGTGCCAGCGGGGACAACACCGGGGAGCTGTTTTTT. Protein product: CASSASGDNTGELFF.

CDR3 sequence reads: CASSYGTVAKNIQYF. The CDR3 DNA is TGTGCCAGCAGTTATGGGACAGTAGCCAAAAACATTCAGTACTTC. The V and J genes are TRBV6-2 or TRBV6-3 and TRBJ2-4; 7 positions match TRBD1. The length of the CDR3 is 15 residues. The J segment lost 0 bases and the V segment lost 3 bases, leaving 2 bases of the junction unmatched. The germline CDR1 and CDR2 sequences are MNHEY and SVGEGT.

This clone appeared a single time. The chain couples TRBV6-1 to TRBJ2-3; D is unresolved. Trimming stripped 2 bases from V and 1 base from J, with 19 bases between. This CDR3 has 18 amino acids. Germline CDR1 and CDR2: MNHNS and SASEGT. The CDR3 reads CASSEMTHLLGGTDTQYF. DNA for the CDR3: TGTGCCAGCAGTGAAATGACCCACCTTTTGGGCGGCACAGATACGCAGTATTTT.

The genes are TRBV11-2 and TRBJ2-2; 8 nucleotides line up with TRBD1. V lost 5 bases, J lost 1 base, and 6 bases stayed unmatched. Germline V gives CDR1 SGHAT, CDR2 FQNNGV. This CDR3 is built from 16 residues. CDR3 protein: CASSNQDRENTGELFF. The CDR3 DNA is TGTGCCAGCAGCAACCAGGACAGGGAGAACACCGGGGAGCTGTTTTTT.

The rearrangement joins TRBV5-1 to TRBJ2-2; a possible D gene is TRBD1 (6 bases). V was clipped by 0 bases and J by 4 bases, with 13 bases between them. Germline lookup yields CDR1 SGHRS and CDR2 YFSETQ. The CDR3 has 16 residues. The chain's CDR3 is CASSLGTGTGTGELFF. The CDR3 coding sequence is TGCGCCAGCAGCTTGGGCACAGGGACGGGCACCGGGGAGCTGTTTTTT.

V and J are TRBV7-2 and TRBJ1-6; 9 positions agree with TRBD1. The CDR3 has 15 amino acids. The V gene's germline CDR1 is SGHTA and CDR2 FQGNSA. Unmatched junction bases numbered 6, after V lost 5 bases and J lost 7 bases. The CDR3: CASSQGGTGNSPLHF. The CDR3 DNA reads TGTGCCAGCAGCCAAGGGGGGACAGGGAATTCACCCCTCCACTTT.

This clone has more than one count but fewer than ten. The rearrangement links TRBV6-5 to TRBJ1-2, with D maybe TRBD1 (6 bases). CDR1 is MNHEY and CDR2 is SVGAGI in the germline V gene. Trimming shortened V by 0 bases and J by 5 bases, and 10 bases separated the two germline ends. This CDR3 comprises 14 residues. CDR3 sequence reads: CASSYSRGAYGYTF. As DNA, the CDR3 is TGTGCCAGCAGTTACTCGCGGGGGGCATATGGCTACACCTTC.